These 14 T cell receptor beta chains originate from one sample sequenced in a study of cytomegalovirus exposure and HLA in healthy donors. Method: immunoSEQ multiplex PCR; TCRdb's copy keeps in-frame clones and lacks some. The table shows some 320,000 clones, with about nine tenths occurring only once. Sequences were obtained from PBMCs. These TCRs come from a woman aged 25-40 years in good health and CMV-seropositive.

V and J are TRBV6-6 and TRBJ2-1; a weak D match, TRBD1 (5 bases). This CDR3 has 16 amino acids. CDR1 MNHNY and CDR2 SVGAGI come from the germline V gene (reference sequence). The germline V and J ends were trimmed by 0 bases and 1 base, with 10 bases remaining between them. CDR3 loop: CASSYSVRGSYNEQFF. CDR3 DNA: TGTGCCAGCAGTTACTCGGTTAGGGGTTCCTACAATGAGCAGTTCTTC.

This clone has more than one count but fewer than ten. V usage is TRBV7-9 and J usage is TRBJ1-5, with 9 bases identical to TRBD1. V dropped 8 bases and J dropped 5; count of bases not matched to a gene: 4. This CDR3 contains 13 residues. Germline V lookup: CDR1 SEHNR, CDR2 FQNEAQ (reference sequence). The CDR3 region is CASRQGGDQPQHF. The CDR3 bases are TGTGCCAGCCGACAGGGGGGGGATCAGCCCCAGCATTTT. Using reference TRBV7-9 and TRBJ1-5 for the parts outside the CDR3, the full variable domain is DTGVSQNPRHKITKRGQNVTFRCDPISEHNRLYWYRQTLGQGPEFLTYFQNEAQLEKSRLLSDRFSAERPKGSFSTLEIQRTEQGDSAMYLCASRQGGDQPQHFGDGTRLSIL.

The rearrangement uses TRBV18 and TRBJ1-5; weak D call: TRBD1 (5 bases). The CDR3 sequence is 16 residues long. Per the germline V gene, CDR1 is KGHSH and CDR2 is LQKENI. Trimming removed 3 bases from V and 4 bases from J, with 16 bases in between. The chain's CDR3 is CASSPRGRGENQPQHF. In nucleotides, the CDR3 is TGTGCCAGCTCACCGAGAGGGAGAGGGGAGAATCAGCCCCAGCATTTT.

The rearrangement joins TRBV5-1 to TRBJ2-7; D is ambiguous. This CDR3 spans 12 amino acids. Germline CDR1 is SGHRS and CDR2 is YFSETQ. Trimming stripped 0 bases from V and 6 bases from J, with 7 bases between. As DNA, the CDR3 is TGCGCCAGCAGCTTGGGCCTTGGCGAGCAGTACTTC. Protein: CASSLGLGEQYF.

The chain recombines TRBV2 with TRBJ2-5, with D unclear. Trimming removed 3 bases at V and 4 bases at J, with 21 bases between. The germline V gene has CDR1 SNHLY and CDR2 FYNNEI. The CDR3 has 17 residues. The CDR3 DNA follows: TGTGCCAGCAGTGACTTTAATAGCCTCACCCGGACAGAGACCCAGTACTTC. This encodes CASSDFNSLTRTETQYF.

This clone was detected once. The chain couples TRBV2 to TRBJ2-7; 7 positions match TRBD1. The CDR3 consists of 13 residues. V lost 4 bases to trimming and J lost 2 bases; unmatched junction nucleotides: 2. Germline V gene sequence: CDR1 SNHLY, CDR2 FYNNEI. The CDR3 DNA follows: TGTGCCAGCAGTGCAGGACAGGCCTACGAGCAGTACTTC. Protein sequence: CASSAGQAYEQYF.

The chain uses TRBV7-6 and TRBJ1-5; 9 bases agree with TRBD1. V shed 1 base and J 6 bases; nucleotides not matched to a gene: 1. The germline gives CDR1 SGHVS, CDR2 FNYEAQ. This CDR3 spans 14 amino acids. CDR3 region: CASSLVQGAQPQHF. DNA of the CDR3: TGTGCCAGCAGCTTAGTACAGGGGGCTCAGCCCCAGCATTTT.

CDR3 sequence reads: CASSEAGLAGAISYEQYF. The DNA for the CDR3 is TGTGCCAGCAGTGAAGCGGGACTAGCGGGAGCCATTTCCTACGAGCAGTACTTC. This chain connects TRBV2 to TRBJ2-7, with 14 bases fitting TRBD2. This CDR3 has 18 residues. With 0 bases clipped from V and 1 base from J, the junction kept 5 bases outside the gene matches. The germline V gene encodes CDR1 SNHLY and CDR2 FYNNEI.

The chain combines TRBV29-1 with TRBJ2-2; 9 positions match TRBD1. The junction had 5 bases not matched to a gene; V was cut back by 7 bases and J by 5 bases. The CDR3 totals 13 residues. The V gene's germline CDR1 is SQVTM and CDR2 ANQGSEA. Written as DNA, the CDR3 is TGCAGCGCGAGGACAGGGGCTACCGGGGAGCTGTTTTTT. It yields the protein CSARTGATGELFF.

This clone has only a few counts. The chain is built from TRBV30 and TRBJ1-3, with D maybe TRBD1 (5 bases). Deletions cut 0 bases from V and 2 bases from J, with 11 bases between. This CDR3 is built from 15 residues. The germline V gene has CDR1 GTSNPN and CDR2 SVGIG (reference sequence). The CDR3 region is CAWSVPWGAGNTIYF. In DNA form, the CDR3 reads TGTGCCTGGAGTGTACCTTGGGGCGCTGGAAACACCATATATTTT.

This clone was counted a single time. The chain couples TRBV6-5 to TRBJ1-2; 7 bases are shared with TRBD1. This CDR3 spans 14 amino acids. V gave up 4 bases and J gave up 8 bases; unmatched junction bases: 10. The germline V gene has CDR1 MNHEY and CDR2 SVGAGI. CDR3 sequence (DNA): TGTGCCAGCAGTTTTACTCCGACAGGGAGCGGCTACACCTTC. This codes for CASSFTPTGSGYTF.

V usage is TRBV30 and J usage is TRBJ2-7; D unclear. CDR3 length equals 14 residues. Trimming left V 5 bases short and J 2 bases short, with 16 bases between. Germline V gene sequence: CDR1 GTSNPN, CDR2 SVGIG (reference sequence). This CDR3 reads CAWETGRGPYEQYF. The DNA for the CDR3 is TGTGCCTGGGAAACCGGACGTGGCCCCTACGAGCAGTACTTC.

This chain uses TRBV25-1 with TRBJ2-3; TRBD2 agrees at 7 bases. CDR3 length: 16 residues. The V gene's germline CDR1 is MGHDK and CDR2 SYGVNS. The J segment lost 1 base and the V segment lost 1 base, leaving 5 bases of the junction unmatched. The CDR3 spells CASSELVGGGTDTQYF. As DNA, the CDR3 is TGTGCCAGCAGTGAATTAGTGGGGGGGGGCACAGATACGCAGTATTTT.

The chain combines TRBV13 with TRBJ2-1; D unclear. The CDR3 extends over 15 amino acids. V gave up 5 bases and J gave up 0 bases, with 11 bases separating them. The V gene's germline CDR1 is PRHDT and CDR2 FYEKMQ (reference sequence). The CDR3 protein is CASSRRSTSYNEQFF. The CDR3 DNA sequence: TGTGCCAGCAGCCGCAGGAGCACCTCCTACAATGAGCAGTTCTTC.